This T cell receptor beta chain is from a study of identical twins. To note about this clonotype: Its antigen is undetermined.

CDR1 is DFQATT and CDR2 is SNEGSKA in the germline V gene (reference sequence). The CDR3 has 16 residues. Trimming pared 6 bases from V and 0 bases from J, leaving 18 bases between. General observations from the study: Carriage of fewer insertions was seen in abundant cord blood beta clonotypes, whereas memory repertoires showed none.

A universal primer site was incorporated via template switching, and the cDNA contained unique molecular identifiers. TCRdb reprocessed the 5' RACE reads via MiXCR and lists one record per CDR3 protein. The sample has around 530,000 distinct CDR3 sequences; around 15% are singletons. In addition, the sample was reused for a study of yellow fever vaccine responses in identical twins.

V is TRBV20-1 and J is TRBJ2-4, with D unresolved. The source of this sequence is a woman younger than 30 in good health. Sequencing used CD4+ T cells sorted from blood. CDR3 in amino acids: CSASVRHSIAKNIQYF. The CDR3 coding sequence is TGCAGTGCCAGTGTTCGTCACAGCATAGCCAAAAACATTCAGTACTTC.